This T cell receptor beta chain was profiled in a study of cytomegalovirus exposure and HLA in healthy donors. In germline, CDR1 is SGHDT, CDR2 YYEEEE. The CDR3 totals 17 residues. Remarks on this clone: At one end, the junction sequence differs from germline, possibly due to a read error.

Both 60 Vbeta primers and 13 Jbeta primers went into the PCR. Assay used: immunoSEQ multiplex PCR; TCRdb lists only in-frame clones, some missing. This sample has around 140,000 clones, with over 70% found just once. V gene TRBV5-6 combines with J gene TRBJ2-1; 8 nucleotides align to TRBD2. The specimen was PBMCs. The source is a woman younger than 35 in good health and CMV-seronegative. The CDR3: CVSSLGSGRGPYNEQFF. The CDR3 bases are TGTGTCAGCAGCTTGGGAAGCGGGAGAGGGCCGTACAATGAGCAGTTCTTC.